The T cell receptor (beta chain) described here comes from a study of blood T cells in healthy people across ages. This clonotype came up a few times. Antigen unknown. The J segment lost 0 bases and the V segment lost 3 bases, leaving 10 bases of the junction unmatched. This CDR3 is 18 amino acids long. Germline-derived CDR1 and CDR2 are WNHNN and SYGVQD (reference sequence). Whole-study results and caveats: TCR beta diversity per million T cells fell roughly linearly with age. When set beside aged donors, long-lived donors presented more naive CD4+ cells and higher diversity.

A second roughly 6 to 11 cycle PCR used barcoded and J-beta primers. With 12 random nucleotides, a template-switch adaptor tagged each individual cDNA molecule. In TCRdb, the 5' RACE reads were re-called with MiXCR into one record per CDR3 protein. The table has some 750,000 distinct CDR3 sequences, about 24% seen once. Sequencing was performed on blood. This sequence was found in a man aged 65 to 85 in good health. This sequence joins TRBV10-1 and TRBJ1-1; TRBD1 aligns across 10 bases. The chain's CDR3 is CASSDDRRQGAMNTEAFF. The CDR3 DNA sequence: TGCGCCAGCAGTGATGATAGGAGACAGGGGGCCATGAACACTGAAGCTTTCTTT.